This TCR beta chain comes out of a study of T cells in Graves' hyperthyroidism and ophthalmopathy. Remarks on this clonotype: Its antigen remains unidentified.

Authors of the study amplified TCR beta CDR3 regions from RNA transcripts. Carried out on the TCR CDR3, a first-round RT-PCR used the HTBI primer set. One entry per CDR3 protein results from TCRdb running MiXCR on the multiplex PCR reads. The table includes under 400,000 distinct CDR3 sequences, 16% detected once. General study results and limits: Researchers found most expanded thyroid clonotypes above 0.001 in blood as well.

The germline CDR1 and CDR2 sequences are SGHKS and YYEKEE (reference sequence). The CDR3 extends over 15 amino acids. After removal of 0 bases from V and 5 bases from J, the junction contained 5 bases not matched to a gene. What was sequenced was blood. The TCR was taken from a man aged 25 to 40 with Graves' hyperthyroidism. The chain carries TRBV5-5 and TRBJ2-7; 10 nucleotides line up with TRBD2. DNA of the CDR3: TGTGCCAGCAGCTTGGACGGGACTAGCGACGACGAGCAGTACTTC. The encoded protein is CASSLDGTSDDEQYF.